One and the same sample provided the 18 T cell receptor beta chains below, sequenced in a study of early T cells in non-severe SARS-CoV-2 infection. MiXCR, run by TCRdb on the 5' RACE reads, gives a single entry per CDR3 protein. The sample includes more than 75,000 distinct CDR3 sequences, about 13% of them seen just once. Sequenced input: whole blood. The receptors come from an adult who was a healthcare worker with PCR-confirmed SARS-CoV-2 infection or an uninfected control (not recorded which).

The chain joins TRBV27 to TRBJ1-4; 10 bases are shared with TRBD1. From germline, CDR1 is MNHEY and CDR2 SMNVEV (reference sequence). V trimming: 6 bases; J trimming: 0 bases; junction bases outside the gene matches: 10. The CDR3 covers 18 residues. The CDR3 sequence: CASSQTGQGYATNEKLFF. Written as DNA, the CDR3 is TGTGCCAGCAGCCAAACGGGACAGGGGTATGCAACTAATGAAAAACTGTTTTTT.

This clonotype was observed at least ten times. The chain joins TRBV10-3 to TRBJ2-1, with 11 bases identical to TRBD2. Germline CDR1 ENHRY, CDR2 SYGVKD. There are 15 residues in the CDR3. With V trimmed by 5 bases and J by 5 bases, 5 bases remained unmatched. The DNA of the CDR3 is TGTGCCATCAGTCCTAGCGGGGGGCCCGACAATGAGCAGTTCTTC. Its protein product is CAISPSGGPDNEQFF.

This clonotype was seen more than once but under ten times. The CDR3 protein is CASRGTENTEAFF. CDR3 nucleotides: TGTGCCAGCAGGGGGACAGAGAACACTGAAGCTTTCTTT. The chain recombines TRBV12-3 or TRBV12-4 with TRBJ1-1; the match to TRBD1 covers 7 bases. The CDR3 extends over 13 amino acids. V was pared by 6 bases and J by 1 base, with 2 bases of the junction left unmatched.

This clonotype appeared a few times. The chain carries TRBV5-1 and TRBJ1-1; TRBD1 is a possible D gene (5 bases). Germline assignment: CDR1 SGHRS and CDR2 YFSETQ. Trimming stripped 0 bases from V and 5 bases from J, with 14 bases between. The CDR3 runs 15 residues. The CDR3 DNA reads TGCGCCAGCAGCTTGGAAGGCAGGGCTCTTACTGAAGCTTTCTTT. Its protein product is CASSLEGRALTEAFF.

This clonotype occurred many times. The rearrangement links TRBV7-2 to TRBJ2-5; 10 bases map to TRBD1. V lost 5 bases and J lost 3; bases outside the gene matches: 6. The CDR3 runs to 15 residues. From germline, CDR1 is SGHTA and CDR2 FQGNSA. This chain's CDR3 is CASSPYGTGEETQYF. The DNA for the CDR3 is TGTGCCAGCAGCCCATACGGGACAGGGGAAGAGACCCAGTACTTC.

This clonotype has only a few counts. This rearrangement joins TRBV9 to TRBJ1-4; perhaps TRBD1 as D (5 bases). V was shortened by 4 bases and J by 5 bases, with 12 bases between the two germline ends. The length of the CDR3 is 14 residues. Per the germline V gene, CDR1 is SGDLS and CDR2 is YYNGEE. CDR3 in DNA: TGTGCCAGCAGCTACCGGGACGGAAATGAAAAACTGTTTTTT. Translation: CASSYRDGNEKLFF.

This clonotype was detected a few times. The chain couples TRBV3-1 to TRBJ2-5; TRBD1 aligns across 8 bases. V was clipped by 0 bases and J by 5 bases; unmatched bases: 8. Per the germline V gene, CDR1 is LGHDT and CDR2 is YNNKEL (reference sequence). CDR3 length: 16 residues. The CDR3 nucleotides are TGTGCCAGCAGCCAAGAAGAGGCAGGGGGCTATGAGACCCAGTACTTC. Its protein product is CASSQEEAGGYETQYF.

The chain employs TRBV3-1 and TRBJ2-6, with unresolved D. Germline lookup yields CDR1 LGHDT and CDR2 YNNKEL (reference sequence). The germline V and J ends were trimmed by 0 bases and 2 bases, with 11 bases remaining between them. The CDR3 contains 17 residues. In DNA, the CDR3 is TGTGCCAGCAGCCAAGATGAGGAGTTGGCTGGGGCCAACGTCCTGACTTTC. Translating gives CASSQDEELAGANVLTF.

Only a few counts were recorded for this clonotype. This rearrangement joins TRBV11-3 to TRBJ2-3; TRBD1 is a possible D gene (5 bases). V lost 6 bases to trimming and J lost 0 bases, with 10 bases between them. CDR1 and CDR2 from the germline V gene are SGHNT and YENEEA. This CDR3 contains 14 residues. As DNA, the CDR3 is TGTGCCAGCAGTCCGACAGCGAGCACAGATACGCAGTATTTT. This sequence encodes CASSPTASTDTQYF.

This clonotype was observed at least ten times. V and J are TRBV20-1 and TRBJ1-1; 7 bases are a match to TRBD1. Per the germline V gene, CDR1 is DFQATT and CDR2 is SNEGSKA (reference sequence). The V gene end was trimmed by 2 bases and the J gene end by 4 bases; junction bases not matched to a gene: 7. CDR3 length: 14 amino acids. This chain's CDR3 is CSARQTGRTTEAFF. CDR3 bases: TGCAGTGCTAGACAGACAGGGAGGACCACTGAAGCTTTCTTT.

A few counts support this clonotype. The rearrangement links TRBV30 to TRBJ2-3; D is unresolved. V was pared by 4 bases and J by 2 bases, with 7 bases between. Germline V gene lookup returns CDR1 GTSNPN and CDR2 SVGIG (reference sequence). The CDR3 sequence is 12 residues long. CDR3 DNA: TGTGCCTGGAACGGATTCACAGATACGCAGTATTTT. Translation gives CAWNGFTDTQYF.

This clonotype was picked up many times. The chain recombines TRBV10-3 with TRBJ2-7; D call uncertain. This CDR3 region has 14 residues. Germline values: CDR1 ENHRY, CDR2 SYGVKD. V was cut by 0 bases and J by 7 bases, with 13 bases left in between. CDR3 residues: CAISESDAFGEQYF. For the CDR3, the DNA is TGTGCCATCAGTGAGTCGGATGCTTTCGGGGAGCAGTACTTC.

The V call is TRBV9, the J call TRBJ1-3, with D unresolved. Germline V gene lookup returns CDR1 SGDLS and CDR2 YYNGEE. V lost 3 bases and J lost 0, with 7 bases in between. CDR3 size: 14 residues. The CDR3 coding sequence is TGTGCCAGCAGCGGAAGGGACTCTGGAAACACCATATATTTT. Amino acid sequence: CASSGRDSGNTIYF.

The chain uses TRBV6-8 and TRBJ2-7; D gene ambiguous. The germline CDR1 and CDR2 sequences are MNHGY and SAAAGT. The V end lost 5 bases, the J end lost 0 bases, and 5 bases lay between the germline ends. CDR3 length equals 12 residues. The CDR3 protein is CASSLPSYEQYF. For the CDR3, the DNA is TGTGCCAGCAGTCTCCCCTCCTACGAGCAGTACTTC.

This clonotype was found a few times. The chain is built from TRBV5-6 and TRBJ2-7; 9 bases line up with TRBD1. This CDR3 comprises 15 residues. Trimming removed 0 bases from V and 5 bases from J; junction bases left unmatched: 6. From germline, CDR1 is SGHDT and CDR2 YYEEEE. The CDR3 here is CASSLVGTGNHEQYF. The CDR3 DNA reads TGTGCCAGCAGCTTGGTAGGGACAGGGAACCACGAGCAGTACTTC.

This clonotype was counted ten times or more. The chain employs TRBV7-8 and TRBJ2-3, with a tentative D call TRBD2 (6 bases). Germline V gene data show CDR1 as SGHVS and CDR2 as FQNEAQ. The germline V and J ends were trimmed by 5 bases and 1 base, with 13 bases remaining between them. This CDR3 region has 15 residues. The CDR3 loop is CASSRDAGRTDTQYF. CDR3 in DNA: TGTGCCAGCAGCCGAGATGCGGGGCGCACAGATACGCAGTATTTT.

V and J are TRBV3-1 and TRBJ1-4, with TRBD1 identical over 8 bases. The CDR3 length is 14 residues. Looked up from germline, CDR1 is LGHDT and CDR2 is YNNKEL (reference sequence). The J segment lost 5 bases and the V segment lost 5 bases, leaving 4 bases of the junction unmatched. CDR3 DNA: TGTGCCAGCAGCGCAGGGACAGGAAATGAAAAACTGTTTTTT. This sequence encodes CASSAGTGNEKLFF.

CDR3 sequence reads: CATVTGVTEAFF. The CDR3 DNA follows: TGTGCCACCGTGACAGGGGTCACTGAAGCTTTCTTT. This chain joins TRBV28 and TRBJ1-1; 8 bases are shared with TRBD1. This CDR3 has 12 amino acids. J was trimmed by 4 bases and V by 10 bases; bases with no gene match: 5. Germline V gene data show CDR1 as MDHEN and CDR2 as SYDVKM. The full variable domain, in which reference TRBV28 and TRBJ1-1 provide the parts outside the CDR3, is DVKVTQSSRYLVKRTGEKVFLECVQDMDHENMFWYRQDPGLGLRLIYFSYDVKMKEKGDIPEGYSVSREKKERFSLILESASTNQTSMYLCATVTGVTEAFFGQGTRLTVV.